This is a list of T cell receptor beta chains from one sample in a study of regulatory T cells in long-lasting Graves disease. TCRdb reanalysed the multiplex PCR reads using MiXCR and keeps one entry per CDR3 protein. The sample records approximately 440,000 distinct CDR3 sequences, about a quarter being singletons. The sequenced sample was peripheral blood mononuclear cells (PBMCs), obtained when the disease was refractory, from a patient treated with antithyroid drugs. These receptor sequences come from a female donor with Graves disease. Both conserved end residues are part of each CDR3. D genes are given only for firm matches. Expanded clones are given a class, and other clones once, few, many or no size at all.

CDR3aa: CASSVGGGDGEQYF
CDR3nt: TGTGCCAGCAGCGTAGGTGGAGGGGATGGCGAGCAGTACTTC
abundance: NA
v_gene: TRBV9
d_gene: NA
j_gene: TRBJ2-7

CDR3aa: CSVEVPPRGGEQYF
CDR3nt: TGCAGCGTTGAAGTGCCCCCCCGCGGTGGGGAGCAGTACTTC
abundance: NA
v_gene: TRBV29-1
d_gene: NA
j_gene: TRBJ2-7

CDR3aa: CASSQGGTGGGNQPQHF
CDR3nt: TGCGCCAGCAGCCAAGGCGGGACAGGGGGCGGCAATCAGCCCCAGCATTTT
abundance: NA
v_gene: TRBV4-1
d_gene: TRBD1
j_gene: TRBJ1-5

CDR3aa: CAWDLNTEAFF
CDR3nt: TGTGCCTGGGACCTTAACACTGAAGCTTTCTTT
abundance: many
v_gene: TRBV30
d_gene: NA
j_gene: TRBJ1-1

CDR3aa: CSADQGNSYEQYF
CDR3nt: TGCAGTGCAGACCAGGGGAACTCCTACGAGCAGTACTTC
abundance: many
v_gene: TRBV20-1
d_gene: NA
j_gene: TRBJ2-7

CDR3aa: CASSSTRDRVVYEQYF
CDR3nt: TGTGCCAGCAGCTCAACCCGGGACAGGGTAGTTTACGAGCAGTACTTC
abundance: few
v_gene: TRBV7-6
d_gene: TRBD1
j_gene: TRBJ2-7

CDR3aa: CASRTSSGTDTQYF
CDR3nt: TGTGCCAGCAGGACTAGTTCGGGCACAGATACGCAGTATTTT
abundance: NA
v_gene: TRBV6-1
d_gene: NA
j_gene: TRBJ2-3

CDR3aa: CASSQRQAQNTEAFF
CDR3nt: TGCGCCAGCAGCCAACGGCAGGCCCAGAACACTGAAGCTTTCTTT
abundance: NA
v_gene: TRBV4-1
d_gene: NA
j_gene: TRBJ1-1

CDR3aa: CASSQDLARRAYEQYF
CDR3nt: TGTGCCAGCAGCCAAGATTTAGCCAGGCGAGCCTACGAGCAGTACTTC
abundance: NA
v_gene: TRBV3-1
d_gene: NA
j_gene: TRBJ2-7

CDR3aa: CSASEGLAYEQYF
CDR3nt: TGCAGTGCTAGCGAGGGACTAGCCTACGAGCAGTACTTC
abundance: NA
v_gene: TRBV20-1
d_gene: TRBD2
j_gene: TRBJ2-7

CDR3aa: CASSPTPTSGRRNYGYTF
CDR3nt: TGTGCCAGCTCACCTACTCCCACCTCGGGACGCAGGAACTATGGCTACACCTTC
abundance: NA
v_gene: TRBV18
d_gene: NA
j_gene: TRBJ1-2

CDR3aa: CASSPRLGAGDLGTQYF
CDR3nt: TGTGCCAGCAGCCCACGACTCGGAGCGGGGGATTTAGGGACCCAGTACTTC
abundance: NA
v_gene: TRBV7-3
d_gene: TRBD2
j_gene: TRBJ2-5

CDR3aa: CASSDSGRGVKDETQYF
CDR3nt: TGTGCCAGCAGTGATAGCGGGAGAGGGGTGAAGGATGAGACCCAGTACTTC
abundance: many
v_gene: TRBV6-1
d_gene: TRBD2
j_gene: TRBJ2-5

CDR3aa: CASTWTSGILGNEQYF
CDR3nt: TGTGCCAGCACCTGGACTAGCGGGATCTTGGGCAACGAGCAGTACTTC
abundance: NA
v_gene: TRBV12-3/TRBV12-4
d_gene: TRBD2
j_gene: TRBJ2-7

CDR3aa: CSARIRATDTQYF
CDR3nt: TGCAGTGCTAGAATTAGGGCGACGGATACGCAGTATTTT
abundance: few
v_gene: TRBV20-1
d_gene: NA
j_gene: TRBJ2-3

CDR3aa: CASSAEVSASYNEQFF
CDR3nt: TGTGCCAGCAGTGCAGAGGTGAGTGCCTCCTACAATGAGCAGTTCTTC
abundance: many
v_gene: TRBV2
d_gene: NA
j_gene: TRBJ2-1

CDR3aa: CSARYGTNNQPQHF
CDR3nt: TGCAGTGCTAGGTACGGGACAAACAATCAGCCCCAGCATTTT
abundance: few
v_gene: TRBV20-1
d_gene: NA
j_gene: TRBJ1-5

CDR3aa: CASSLPTSGYANTGELFF
CDR3nt: TGTGCCAGCAGCCTTCCGACTAGCGGGTACGCGAACACCGGGGAGCTGTTTTTT
abundance: few
v_gene: TRBV3-1
d_gene: TRBD2
j_gene: TRBJ2-2

CDR3aa: CASSTPGNSGNTIYF
CDR3nt: TGTGCCAGCAGCACCCCCGGGAACTCTGGAAACACCATATATTTT
abundance: NA
v_gene: TRBV5-6
d_gene: NA
j_gene: TRBJ1-3

CDR3aa: CSAERGTDYEQYF
CDR3nt: TGCAGTGCCGAGCGGGGAACGGACTACGAGCAGTACTTC
abundance: NA
v_gene: TRBV20-1
d_gene: TRBD2
j_gene: TRBJ2-7

CDR3aa: CASSAGASNQPQHF
CDR3nt: TGTGCCAGCAGTGCCGGCGCGAGCAATCAGCCCCAGCATTTT
abundance: few
v_gene: TRBV6-1
d_gene: NA
j_gene: TRBJ1-5

CDR3aa: CASSLKGLAGSYEQYF
CDR3nt: TGTGCCAGCAGTTTAAAAGGACTAGCGGGAAGCTACGAGCAGTACTTC
abundance: few
v_gene: TRBV2
d_gene: TRBD2
j_gene: TRBJ2-7

CDR3aa: CSARDFSRNTGELFF
CDR3nt: TGCAGTGCTAGAGATTTTAGCCGGAACACCGGGGAGCTGTTTTTT
abundance: few
v_gene: TRBV20-1
d_gene: NA
j_gene: TRBJ2-2

CDR3aa: CASSYREGTGSFGNTIYF
CDR3nt: TGTGCCAGCAGTTACCGCGAAGGGACAGGGAGCTTCGGAAACACCATATATTTT
abundance: few
v_gene: TRBV6-5
d_gene: TRBD1
j_gene: TRBJ1-3

CDR3aa: CASSEAPGSGRYEQYF
CDR3nt: TGTGCCAGCAGTGAAGCGCCGGGGAGCGGGAGGTACGAGCAGTACTTC
abundance: NA
v_gene: TRBV2
d_gene: TRBD2
j_gene: TRBJ2-7

CDR3aa: CASSSSTGSYEQYF
CDR3nt: TGTGCCAGCAGTTCATCGACAGGATCCTACGAGCAGTACTTC
abundance: NA
v_gene: TRBV28
d_gene: NA
j_gene: TRBJ2-7

CDR3aa: CASSLTVPSGTPGELFF
CDR3nt: TGTGCCAGCAGTTTAACGGTCCCTAGCGGGACTCCCGGGGAGCTGTTTTTT
abundance: few
v_gene: TRBV27
d_gene: TRBD2
j_gene: TRBJ2-2

CDR3aa: CAISGTTPPFLHF
CDR3nt: TGTGCCATCAGTGGGACAACACCGCCCTTCCTCCACTTT
abundance: few
v_gene: TRBV10-3
d_gene: NA
j_gene: TRBJ1-6

CDR3aa: CASSRARLMNTEAFF
CDR3nt: TGTGCCAGCTCTCGGGCAAGGTTAATGAACACTGAAGCTTTCTTT
abundance: NA
v_gene: TRBV27
d_gene: NA
j_gene: TRBJ1-1

CDR3aa: CASSWWSTGRAGANVLTF
CDR3nt: TGTGCCAGCAGTTGGTGGTCGACAGGGCGGGCAGGGGCCAACGTCCTGACTTTC
abundance: NA
v_gene: TRBV6-2/TRBV6-3
d_gene: TRBD1
j_gene: TRBJ2-6

CDR3aa: CANSPSGTGGLAFF
CDR3nt: TGTGCCAACAGCCCTTCCGGGACAGGGGGATTAGCTTTCTTT
abundance: NA
v_gene: TRBV3-1
d_gene: TRBD1
j_gene: TRBJ1-1

CDR3aa: CASSAGQGSINQPQHF
CDR3nt: TGTGCCAGCAGTGCCGGACAGGGCTCTATCAATCAGCCCCAGCATTTT
abundance: many
v_gene: TRBV2
d_gene: TRBD1
j_gene: TRBJ1-5

CDR3aa: CASSLGRRRETDTQYF
CDR3nt: TGCGCCAGCAGCTTGGGGCGGCGGAGAGAGACAGATACGCAGTATTTT
abundance: few
v_gene: TRBV5-1
d_gene: NA
j_gene: TRBJ2-3

CDR3aa: CAWDEGGTQHF
CDR3nt: TGTGCCTGGGACGAGGGGGGAACCCAGCATTTT
abundance: NA
v_gene: TRBV30
d_gene: NA
j_gene: TRBJ1-5

CDR3aa: CASSARTTGTQYF
CDR3nt: TGTGCCAGCAGCGCGCGGACAACAGGGACCCAGTACTTC
abundance: many
v_gene: TRBV11-1
d_gene: NA
j_gene: TRBJ2-5

CDR3aa: CASSLGVGSYNEQFF
CDR3nt: TGTGCCAGCAGCCTCGGGGTAGGGTCCTACAATGAGCAGTTCTTC
abundance: once
v_gene: TRBV7-2
d_gene: NA
j_gene: TRBJ2-1

CDR3aa: CASSIQGAGNTIYF
CDR3nt: TGTGCCAGTAGTATTCAAGGGGCTGGAAACACCATATATTTT
abundance: NA
v_gene: TRBV19
d_gene: NA
j_gene: TRBJ1-3